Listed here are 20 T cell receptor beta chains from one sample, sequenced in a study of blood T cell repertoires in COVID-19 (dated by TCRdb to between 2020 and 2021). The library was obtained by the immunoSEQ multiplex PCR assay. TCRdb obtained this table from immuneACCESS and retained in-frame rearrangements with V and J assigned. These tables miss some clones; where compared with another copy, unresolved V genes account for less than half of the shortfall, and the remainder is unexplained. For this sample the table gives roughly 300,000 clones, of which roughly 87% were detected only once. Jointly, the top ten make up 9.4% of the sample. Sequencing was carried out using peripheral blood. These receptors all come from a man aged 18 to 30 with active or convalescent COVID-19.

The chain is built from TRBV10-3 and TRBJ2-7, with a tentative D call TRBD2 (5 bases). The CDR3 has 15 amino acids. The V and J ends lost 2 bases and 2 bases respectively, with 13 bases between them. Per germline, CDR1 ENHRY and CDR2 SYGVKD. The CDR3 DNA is TGTGCCATCAGTGAGGGGGAAGGAGGCGCCTACGAGCAGTACTTC. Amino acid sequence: CAISEGEGGAYEQYF.

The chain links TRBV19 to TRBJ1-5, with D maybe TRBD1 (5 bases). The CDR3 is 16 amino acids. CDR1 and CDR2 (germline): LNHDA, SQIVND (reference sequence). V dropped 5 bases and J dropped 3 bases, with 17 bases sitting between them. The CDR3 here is CASSLMFPDTNQPQHF. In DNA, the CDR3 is TGTGCCAGTAGTCTCATGTTCCCGGACACCAATCAGCCCCAGCATTTT.

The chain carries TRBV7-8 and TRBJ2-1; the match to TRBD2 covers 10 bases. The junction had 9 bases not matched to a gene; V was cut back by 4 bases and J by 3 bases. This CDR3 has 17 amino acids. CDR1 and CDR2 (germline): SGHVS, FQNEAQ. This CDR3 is CASSSQPSGGYYNEQFF. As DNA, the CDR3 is TGTGCCAGCAGCTCTCAACCTAGCGGGGGCTACTACAATGAGCAGTTCTTC.

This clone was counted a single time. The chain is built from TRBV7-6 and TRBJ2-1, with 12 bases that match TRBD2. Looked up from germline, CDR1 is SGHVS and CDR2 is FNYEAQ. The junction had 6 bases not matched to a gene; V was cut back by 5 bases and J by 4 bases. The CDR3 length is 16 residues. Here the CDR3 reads CASSPPSGGAYNEQFF. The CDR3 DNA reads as TGTGCCAGCAGCCCGCCTAGCGGGGGGGCGTACAATGAGCAGTTCTTC.

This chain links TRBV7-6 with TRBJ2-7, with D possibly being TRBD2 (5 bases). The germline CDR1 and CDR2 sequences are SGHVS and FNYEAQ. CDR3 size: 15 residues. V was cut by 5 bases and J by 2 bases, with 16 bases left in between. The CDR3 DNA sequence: TGTGCCAGCAGCAAGACTACCAGGCCCCCCTACGAGCAGTACTTC. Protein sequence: CASSKTTRPPYEQYF.

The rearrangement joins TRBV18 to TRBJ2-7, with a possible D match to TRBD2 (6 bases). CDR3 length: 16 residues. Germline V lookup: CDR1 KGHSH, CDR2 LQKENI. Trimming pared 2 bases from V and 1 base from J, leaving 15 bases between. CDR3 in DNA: TGTGCCAGCTCACCATTTATGGGGAGGAAATCCTACGAGCAGTACTTC. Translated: CASSPFMGRKSYEQYF.

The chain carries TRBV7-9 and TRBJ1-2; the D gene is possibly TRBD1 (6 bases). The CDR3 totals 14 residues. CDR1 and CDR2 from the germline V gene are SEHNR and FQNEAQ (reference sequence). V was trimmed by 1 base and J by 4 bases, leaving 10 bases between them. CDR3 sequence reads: CASSLDAGAYGYTF. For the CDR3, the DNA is TGTGCCAGCAGCTTAGATGCAGGGGCCTATGGCTACACCTTC. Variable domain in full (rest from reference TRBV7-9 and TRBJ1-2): DTGVSQNPRHKITKRGQNVTFRCDPISEHNRLYWYRQTLGQGPEFLTYFQNEAQLEKSRLLSDRFSAERPKGSFSTLEIQRTEQGDSAMYLCASSLDAGAYGYTFGSGTRLTVV.

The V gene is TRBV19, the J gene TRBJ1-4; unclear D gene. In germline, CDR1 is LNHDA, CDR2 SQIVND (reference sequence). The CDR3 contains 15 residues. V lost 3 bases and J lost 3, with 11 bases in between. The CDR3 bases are TGTGCCAGTAGTATCGCTAACTTCTCTAATGAAAAACTGTTTTTT. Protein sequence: CASSIANFSNEKLFF.

CDR3 in amino acids: CASTSVVSIRAYTF. CDR3 bases: TGTGCCAGCACCTCGGTGGTCTCCATCCGCGCCTACACCTTC. The rearrangement links TRBV5-4 to TRBJ1-2, with D unclear. CDR1 SGHNT and CDR2 YYREEE come from the germline V gene (reference sequence). The V end was cut by 6 bases, the J end by 10 bases, with 22 bases between. The CDR3 loop spans 14 amino acids.

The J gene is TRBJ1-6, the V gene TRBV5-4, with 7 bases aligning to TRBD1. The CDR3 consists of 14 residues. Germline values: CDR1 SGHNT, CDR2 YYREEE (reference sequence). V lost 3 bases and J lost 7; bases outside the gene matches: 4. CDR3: CASSSTQGNSPLHF. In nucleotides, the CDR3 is TGTGCCAGCAGCTCAACACAGGGGAATTCACCCCTCCACTTT. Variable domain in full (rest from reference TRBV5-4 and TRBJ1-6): ETGVTQSPTHLIKTRGQQVTLRCSSQSGHNTVSWYQQALGQGPQFIFQYYREEENGRGNFPPRFSGLQFPNYSSELNVNALELDDSALYLCASSSTQGNSPLHFGNGTRLTVT.

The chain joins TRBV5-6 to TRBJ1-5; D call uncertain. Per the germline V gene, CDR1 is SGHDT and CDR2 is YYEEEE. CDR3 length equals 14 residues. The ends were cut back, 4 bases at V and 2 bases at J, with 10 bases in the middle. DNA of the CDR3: TGTGCCAGCAGCGTCTACGGGGGCAATCAGCCCCAGCATTTT. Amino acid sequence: CASSVYGGNQPQHF.

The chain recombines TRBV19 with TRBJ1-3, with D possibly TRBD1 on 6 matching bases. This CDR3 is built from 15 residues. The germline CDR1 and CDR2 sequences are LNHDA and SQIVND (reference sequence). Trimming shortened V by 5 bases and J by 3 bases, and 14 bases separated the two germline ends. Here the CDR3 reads CASSGTGFSGNTIYF. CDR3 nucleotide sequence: TGTGCCAGTAGTGGAACAGGGTTTAGTGGAAACACCATATATTTT.

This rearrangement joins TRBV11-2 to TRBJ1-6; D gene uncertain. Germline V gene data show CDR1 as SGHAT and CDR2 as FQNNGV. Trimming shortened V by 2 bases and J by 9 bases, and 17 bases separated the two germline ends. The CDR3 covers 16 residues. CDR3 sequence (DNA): TGTGCCAGCAGCTTATTAAAGGGAGATTATGGTTCACCCCTCCACTTT. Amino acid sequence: CASSLLKGDYGSPLHF.

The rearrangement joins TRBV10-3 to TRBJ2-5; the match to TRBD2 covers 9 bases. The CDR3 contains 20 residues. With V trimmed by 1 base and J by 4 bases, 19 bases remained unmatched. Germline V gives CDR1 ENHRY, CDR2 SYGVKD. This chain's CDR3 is CAISEFFLASGGPTGETQYF. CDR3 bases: TGTGCCATCAGTGAGTTTTTCCTTGCGAGCGGGGGGCCGACGGGAGAGACCCAGTACTTC.

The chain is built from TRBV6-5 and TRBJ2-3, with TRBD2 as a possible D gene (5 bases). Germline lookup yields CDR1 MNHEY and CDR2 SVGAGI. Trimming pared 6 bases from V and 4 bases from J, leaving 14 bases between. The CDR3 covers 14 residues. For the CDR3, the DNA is TGTGCCAGCAGCGCCGCGGGCGCCGCAGATACGCAGTATTTT. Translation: CASSAAGAADTQYF.

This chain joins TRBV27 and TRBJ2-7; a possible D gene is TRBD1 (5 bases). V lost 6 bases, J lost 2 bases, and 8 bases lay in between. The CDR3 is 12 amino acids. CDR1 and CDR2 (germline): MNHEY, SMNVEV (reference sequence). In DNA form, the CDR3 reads TGTGCCAGCAGCCAGGGCCCCTACGAGCAGTACTTC. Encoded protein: CASSQGPYEQYF.

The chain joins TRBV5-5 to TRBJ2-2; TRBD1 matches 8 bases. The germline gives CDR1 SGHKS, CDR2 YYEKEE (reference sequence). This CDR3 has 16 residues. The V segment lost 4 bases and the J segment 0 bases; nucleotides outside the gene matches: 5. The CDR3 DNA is TGTGCCAGCAGCCTCGCAGGGGGCCCGAACACCGGGGAGCTGTTTTTT. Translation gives CASSLAGGPNTGELFF.

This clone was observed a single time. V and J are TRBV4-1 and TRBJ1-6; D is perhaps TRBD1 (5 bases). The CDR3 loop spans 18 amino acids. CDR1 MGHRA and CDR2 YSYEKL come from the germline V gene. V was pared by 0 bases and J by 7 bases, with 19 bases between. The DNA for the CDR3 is TGCGCCAGCAGCCAAGATATGTCGTATGGGGGGGAGAATTCACCCCTCCACTTT. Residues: CASSQDMSYGGENSPLHF.

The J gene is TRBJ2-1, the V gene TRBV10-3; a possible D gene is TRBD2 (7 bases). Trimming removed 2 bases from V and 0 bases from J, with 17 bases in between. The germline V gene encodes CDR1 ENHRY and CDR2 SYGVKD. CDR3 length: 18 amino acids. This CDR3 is CAISERGGAESSYNEQFF. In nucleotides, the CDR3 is TGTGCCATCAGTGAGAGGGGGGGGGCGGAGAGCTCCTACAATGAGCAGTTCTTC.

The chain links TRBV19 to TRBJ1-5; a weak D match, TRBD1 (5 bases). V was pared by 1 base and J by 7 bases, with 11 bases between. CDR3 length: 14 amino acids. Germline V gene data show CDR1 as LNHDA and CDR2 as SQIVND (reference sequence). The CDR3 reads CASSIGAGPQPQHF. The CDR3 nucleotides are TGTGCCAGTAGTATAGGGGCAGGGCCCCAGCCCCAGCATTTT.